Shown below are 20 T cell receptor beta chains from a single sample sequenced in a study of shared clonotypes between healthy human individuals. Profiling relied on immunoSEQ multiplex PCR, and the TCRdb table lists in-frame clones only, not all of them. The sample has about 520,000 clones, 90% to 96% seen once. What was sequenced was naive CD4+ T cells sorted from blood. Subset specified: CD45RA+ positively selected. These receptors originate from a woman between 25 and 40 years old in good health.

Here the CDR3 DNA reads TGTGCCAGCAGCACGGTGCGGTCCCTGCGAGAGACCCAGTACTTC. Translation gives CASSTVRSLRETQYF. The J gene is TRBJ2-5, the V gene TRBV6-5; D is unclear. CDR3 length: 15 amino acids. Germline values: CDR1 MNHEY, CDR2 SVGAGI. V was shortened by 6 bases and J by 4 bases, with 18 bases between the two germline ends.

CDR3 sequence reads: CASSLALTGVPYEQYF. The DNA for the CDR3 is TGTGCCAGCAGCCTGGCATTGACAGGGGTACCCTACGAGCAGTACTTC. The chain carries TRBV5-5 and TRBJ2-7; TRBD1 matches at 8 bases. Germline loops: CDR1 SGHKS, CDR2 YYEKEE (reference sequence). With V trimmed by 4 bases and J by 2 bases, 11 bases remained unmatched. CDR3 length: 16 residues. Full variable domain (remainder filled in from reference TRBV5-5 and TRBJ2-7): DAGVTQSPTHLIKTRGQQVTLRCSPISGHKSVSWYQQVLGQGPQFIFQYYEKEERGRGNFPDRFSARQFPNYSSELNVNALLLGDSALYLCASSLALTGVPYEQYFGPGTRLTVT.

The chain recombines TRBV18 with TRBJ2-5; 7 bases agree with TRBD1. Germline CDR1 and CDR2: KGHSH and LQKENI. The CDR3 is 15 residues long. The ends lost 4 bases at V and 5 bases at J; junction bases unmatched: 10. The CDR3: CASSQHDRVGETQYF. In DNA, the CDR3 is TGTGCCAGCTCACAACACGACAGGGTGGGGGAGACCCAGTACTTC.

The J gene is TRBJ2-1, the V gene TRBV5-1; D is ambiguous. This CDR3 spans 14 amino acids. Germline assignment: CDR1 SGHRS and CDR2 YFSETQ. V gave up 0 bases and J gave up 9 bases, with 13 bases separating them. CDR3: CASSLDPDIGEQFF. In DNA, the CDR3 is TGCGCCAGCAGCTTGGACCCTGATATCGGTGAGCAGTTCTTC.

In nucleotides, the CDR3 is TGTGCCAGCAGTTCAGACAAAGGCTACACCTTC. The encoded protein is CASSSDKGYTF. The chain uses TRBV28 and TRBJ1-2; no reliable D call. Trimming removed 4 bases from V and 8 bases from J, with 8 bases in between. The CDR3 is made up of 11 amino acids. The germline V gene has CDR1 MDHEN and CDR2 SYDVKM.

The rearrangement uses TRBV5-1 and TRBJ2-1; 11 bases fit TRBD2. J gave up 5 bases and V 3 bases, and 4 bases lay outside the gene matches. The length of the CDR3 is 15 residues. Germline-derived CDR1 and CDR2 are SGHRS and YFSETQ. CDR3 residues: CASSSELAGDNEQFF. The CDR3, as DNA: TGCGCCAGCAGCTCCGAACTAGCGGGAGACAATGAGCAGTTCTTC.

The rearrangement links TRBV19 to TRBJ2-6, with D perhaps TRBD1 (6 bases). Trimming took 4 bases from V and 2 from J, leaving 12 bases between them. The CDR3 is made up of 16 amino acids. Germline CDR1 is LNHDA and CDR2 is SQIVND (reference sequence). CDR3 DNA: TGTGCCAGTAGTACCCTAGGGGGTACTGGGGCCAACGTCCTGACTTTC. Amino acids: CASSTLGGTGANVLTF.

The chain has TRBV4-2 and TRBJ1-2; 9 nucleotides match TRBD1. Unmatched junction bases numbered 7, after V lost 0 bases and J lost 8 bases. CDR3 length equals 15 residues. Per the germline V gene, CDR1 is LGHNA and CDR2 is YNFKEQ. This chain's CDR3 is CASSQDLTGGRGYTF. The CDR3 coding sequence is TGTGCCAGCAGCCAAGATCTCACAGGGGGCCGCGGCTACACCTTC.

The rearrangement uses TRBV7-2 and TRBJ2-4; D unclear. This CDR3 spans 14 amino acids. Trimming removed 5 bases from V and 8 bases from J, with 16 bases in between. Germline-derived CDR1 and CDR2 are SGHTA and FQGNSA. The CDR3 loop reads CASSPHRRSDIQYF. DNA for the CDR3: TGTGCCAGCAGCCCCCATCGGCGGTCAGACATTCAGTACTTC.

The chain couples TRBV5-5 to TRBJ2-7; TRBD1 or TRBD2 may be the D gene (5 bases each). Germline CDR1 and CDR2: SGHKS and YYEKEE (reference sequence). The CDR3 is 16 amino acids. Deletions cut 4 bases from V and 2 bases from J, with 19 bases between. The CDR3 DNA reads TGTGCCAGCAGCGTGGGCCCGGGACGGCGAACCTACGAGCAGTACTTC. It translates to CASSVGPGRRTYEQYF.

In regard to this clone: The conserved phenylalanine or tryptophan is not found at the CDR3 terminus, so this likely reflects a read error. No DNA is shown, since the ends of the CDR3 on it are uncertain; the CDR3 is the one TCRdb lists. The chain joins TRBV7-8 to TRBJ2-7; TRBD2, the table's D call, was not compared with the DNA. The CDR3 sequence runs 12 residues, both termini included. CDR1 is SGHVS, CDR2 FQNEAQ, per germline. The CDR3 sequence: CASSLRLAGLSY.

The chain joins TRBV15 to TRBJ2-5, with D maybe TRBD1 (6 bases). The CDR3 has 13 residues. Germline loops: CDR1 LNHNV, CDR2 YYDKDF (reference sequence). The germline V and J ends were trimmed by 2 bases and 4 bases, with 8 bases remaining between them. CDR3 residues: CATSRLGAETQYF. CDR3 sequence (DNA): TGTGCCACCAGCAGACTGGGGGCAGAGACCCAGTACTTC.

This clone was observed once. The V call is TRBV29-1, the J call TRBJ1-2; D remains ambiguous. The CDR3 sequence is 13 residues long. V lost 3 bases to trimming and J lost 0 bases, with 8 bases between them. The V gene's germline CDR1 is SQVTM and CDR2 ANQGSEA. Here the CDR3 reads CSVEGHTNYGYTF. The DNA of the CDR3 is TGCAGCGTTGAGGGTCATACTAACTATGGCTACACCTTC.

The chain carries TRBV18 and TRBJ2-5; TRBD1 aligns across 10 bases. The CDR3 contains 16 residues. With V trimmed by 5 bases and J by 4 bases, 10 bases remained unmatched. Germline values: CDR1 KGHSH, CDR2 LQKENI. This chain's CDR3 is CASSIRGRTGGETQYF. In DNA, the CDR3 is TGTGCCAGCTCAATTAGAGGACGGACAGGGGGAGAGACCCAGTACTTC.

The rearrangement uses TRBV28 and TRBJ2-2, with a weak D call TRBD1 (6 bases). The CDR3 has 15 amino acids. V lost 5 bases, J lost 7 bases, and 17 bases lay in between. Germline CDR1 MDHEN, CDR2 SYDVKM. The CDR3 spells CASSEGGDLIGELFF. Written as DNA, the CDR3 is TGTGCCAGCAGTGAAGGGGGAGATCTTATCGGGGAGCTGTTTTTT.

The V and J genes are TRBV7-6 and TRBJ2-7; a possible D gene is TRBD2 (6 bases). The CDR3 is made up of 14 amino acids. Trimming removed 0 bases at V and 2 bases at J, with 8 bases between. In germline, CDR1 is SGHVS, CDR2 FNYEAQ. The CDR3, as DNA: TGTGCCAGCAGCTTAGCGGGAGGCGCCTACGAGCAGTACTTC. The encoded protein is CASSLAGGAYEQYF.

The genes are TRBV18 and TRBJ1-2; TRBD1 might be the D (6 bases). Trimming left V 3 bases short and J 8 bases short, with 16 bases between. Germline CDR1 is KGHSH and CDR2 is LQKENI. CDR3 length equals 14 residues. The CDR3 protein is CASSPGGGEGGYTF. The CDR3 coding sequence is TGTGCCAGCTCACCCGGCGGGGGCGAGGGGGGCTACACCTTC.

The DNA of the CDR3 is TGTGCCTGGTCCCGAGGGAACGGACCTTACGAGCAGTACTTC. Encoded protein: CAWSRGNGPYEQYF. V gene TRBV30 combines with J gene TRBJ2-7, with D perhaps matching TRBD2 (5 bases). V gave up 5 bases and J gave up 4 bases, with 18 bases separating them. This CDR3 is 14 amino acids long. From germline, CDR1 is GTSNPN and CDR2 SVGIG (reference sequence).

The rearrangement uses TRBV5-4 and TRBJ1-3, with TRBD1 matching 11 bases. V was pared by 5 bases and J by 2 bases, with 6 bases of the junction left unmatched. The CDR3 has 16 amino acids. Germline V gives CDR1 SGHNT, CDR2 YYREEE (reference sequence). CDR3 residues: CASSLRTGGTGNTIYF. CDR3 bases: TGTGCCAGCAGTTTGCGGACAGGGGGCACTGGAAACACCATATATTTT.

This chain joins TRBV9 and TRBJ2-1; 15 bases are shared with TRBD2. V lost 2 bases and J lost 4; bases outside the gene matches: 4. Germline V gives CDR1 SGDLS, CDR2 YYNGEE. This CDR3 contains 17 residues. The CDR3 loop reads CASSVGTSGRIYNEQFF. CDR3 coding DNA: TGTGCCAGCAGCGTCGGGACTAGCGGGAGGATTTACAATGAGCAGTTCTTC.